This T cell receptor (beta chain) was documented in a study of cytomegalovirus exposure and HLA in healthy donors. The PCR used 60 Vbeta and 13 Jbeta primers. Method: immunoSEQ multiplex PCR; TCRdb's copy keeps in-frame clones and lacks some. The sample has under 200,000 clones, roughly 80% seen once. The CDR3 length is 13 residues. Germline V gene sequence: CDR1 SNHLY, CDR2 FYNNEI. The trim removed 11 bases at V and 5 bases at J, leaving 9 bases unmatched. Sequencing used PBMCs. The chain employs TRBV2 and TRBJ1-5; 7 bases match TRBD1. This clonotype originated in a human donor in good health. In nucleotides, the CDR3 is TGTGCCTGGCACAGGGGTAATGATCAGCCCCAGCATTTT. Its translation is CAWHRGNDQPQHF.